The rows below give T cell receptor beta chains drawn from one sample of a study of blood T cell repertoires in COVID-19. Clones were read by immunoSEQ multiplex PCR, and TCRdb kept only the in-frame ones, dropping some. The table records approximately 140,000 clones, more than 70% of them present only once. Source material: PBMCs or T cells enriched from blood (not recorded which). Every receptor here comes from a man aged 40-49 years with acute COVID-19. The CDR3 runs from the conserved cysteine through the conserved F or W. Each record gives: CDR3 length, clone size, J gene, V gene, D gene, CDR3 protein, CDR3 DNA. D genes are given only for firm matches. A clone size is listed for some rows: how often the clone was seen (once, few, many), or a class if it is expanded.

length: 14; size: NA; J: TRBJ2-7; V: TRBV9; D: NA; CDR3: CASSRRVDYLEQYF; DNA: TGTGCCAGCAGCCGCCGGGTCGACTATTTGGAGCAGTACTTC
length: 16; size: NA; J: TRBJ2-6; V: TRBV30; D: NA; CDR3: CAWNRDTFSGANVLTF; DNA: TGTGCCTGGAATCGGGACACCTTCTCTGGGGCCAACGTCCTGACTTTC
length: 17; size: NA; J: TRBJ2-2; V: TRBV28; D: TRBD2; CDR3: CASSIGGLAGSTGELFF; DNA: TGTGCCAGCAGTATAGGGGGACTAGCGGGGTCCACCGGGGAGCTGTTTTTT
length: 16; size: NA; J: TRBJ2-2; V: TRBV6-5; D: TRBD2; CDR3: CASSSLGGANTGELFF; DNA: TGTGCCAGCAGTTCCTTGGGGGGGGCGAACACCGGGGAGCTGTTTTTT
length: 15; size: NA; J: TRBJ1-1; V: TRBV9; D: NA; CDR3: CASSVVDGGLTEAFF; DNA: TGTGCCAGCAGCGTAGTCGACGGGGGGCTCACTGAAGCTTTCTTT
length: 15; size: NA; J: TRBJ2-5; V: TRBV6-1; D: TRBD1; CDR3: CASSDPGQSRETQYF; DNA: TGTGCCAGCAGTGATCCGGGACAGTCGAGGGAGACCCAGTACTTC
length: 14; size: few; J: TRBJ2-2; V: TRBV5-5; D: TRBD1; CDR3: CASRGQPNTGELFF; DNA: TGTGCCAGCAGGGGACAGCCCAACACCGGGGAGCTGTTTTTT
length: 13; size: few; J: TRBJ1-1; V: TRBV6-5; D: TRBD1; CDR3: CASSYADRDEAFF; DNA: TGTGCCAGCAGTTACGCTGACAGGGATGAAGCTTTCTTT
length: 16; size: NA; J: TRBJ2-2; V: TRBV7-2; D: TRBD2; CDR3: CASSLAVAGGTGELFF; DNA: TGTGCCAGCAGCTTAGCGGTAGCGGGAGGAACCGGGGAGCTGTTTTTT
length: 15; size: NA; J: TRBJ1-1; V: TRBV7-2; D: TRBD1; CDR3: CASTPGTGMNTEAFF; DNA: TGTGCCAGCACCCCAGGGACAGGGATGAACACTGAAGCTTTCTTT
length: 14; size: NA; J: TRBJ2-1; V: TRBV28; D: NA; CDR3: CASRNAGHHNEQFF; DNA: TGTGCCAGCAGGAACGCCGGACATCACAATGAGCAGTTCTTC
length: 13; size: NA; J: TRBJ2-7; V: TRBV24-1; D: NA; CDR3: CATSVTGLGEQYF; DNA: TGTGCCACCAGTGTTACAGGGTTGGGCGAGCAGTACTTC
length: 13; size: NA; J: TRBJ1-2; V: TRBV7-8; D: TRBD1; CDR3: CASSLGTDYGYTF; DNA: TGTGCCAGCAGCCTCGGGACAGACTATGGCTACACCTTC
length: 14; size: NA; J: TRBJ1-6; V: TRBV5-4; D: NA; CDR3: CASSPQRLHSPLHF; DNA: TGTGCCAGCAGCCCCCAGAGGCTACATTCACCCCTCCACTTT
length: 14; size: NA; J: TRBJ1-6; V: TRBV9; D: NA; CDR3: CASSVDTNNSPLHF; DNA: TGTGCCAGCAGCGTAGATACTAATAATTCACCCCTCCACTTT
length: 15; size: few; J: TRBJ2-2; V: TRBV19; D: TRBD2; CDR3: CAAEGSGGPAGELFF; DNA: TGTGCCGCCGAGGGGAGCGGGGGGCCCGCCGGGGAGCTGTTTTTT
length: 13; size: once; J: TRBJ2-3; V: TRBV19; D: NA; CDR3: CASKSRVGDTQYF; DNA: TGTGCCAGCAAGAGTCGGGTGGGAGATACGCAGTATTTT
length: 17; size: few; J: TRBJ2-1; V: TRBV24-1; D: TRBD2; CDR3: CATSDLSGGSSYNEQFF; DNA: TGTGCCACCAGTGATTTAAGCGGGGGAAGCTCCTACAATGAGCAGTTCTTC
length: 13; size: NA; J: TRBJ1-1; V: TRBV5-6; D: NA; CDR3: CASSLASGGGAFF; DNA: TGTGCCAGCAGCTTGGCATCCGGCGGTGGAGCTTTCTTT
length: 17; size: once; J: TRBJ1-5; V: TRBV19; D: TRBD1; CDR3: CASSILPGQYSNQPQHF; DNA: TGTGCCAGTAGTATCCTACCGGGACAGTATAGCAATCAGCCCCAGCATTTT
length: 18; size: once; J: TRBJ2-7; V: TRBV4-3; D: TRBD2; CDR3: CASSQDLGGRGLAYEQYF; DNA: TGCGCCAGCAGCCAAGATTTGGGGGGACGAGGACTAGCCTACGAGCAGTACTTC
length: 14; size: NA; J: TRBJ1-1; V: TRBV28; D: TRBD1; CDR3: CASTFQGARTEAFF; DNA: TGTGCCAGCACCTTCCAGGGGGCGCGCACTGAAGCTTTCTTT
length: 13; size: NA; J: TRBJ2-2; V: TRBV7-2; D: NA; CDR3: CASSLYRTGELFF; DNA: TGTGCCAGCAGCCTATACCGGACCGGGGAGCTGTTTTTT
length: 15; size: NA; J: TRBJ1-2; V: TRBV28; D: NA; CDR3: CASSPPGSLDYGYTF; DNA: TGTGCCAGCAGTCCCCCGGGTAGTTTGGACTATGGCTACACCTTC
length: 16; size: NA; J: TRBJ1-1; V: TRBV18; D: TRBD1; CDR3: CASSPQTGVPLLSPFF; DNA: TGTGCCAGCTCACCACAGACAGGGGTTCCCCTCCTGAGTCCTTTCTTT
length: 14; size: NA; J: TRBJ2-7; V: TRBV4-1; D: NA; CDR3: CASSQPGISYEQYF; DNA: TGCGCCAGCAGCCAACCAGGGATCTCCTACGAGCAGTACTTC
length: 13; size: NA; J: TRBJ1-1; V: TRBV12-3/TRBV12-4; D: NA; CDR3: CASSFTENTEAFF; DNA: TGTGCCAGCAGTTTTACAGAGAACACTGAAGCTTTCTTT
length: 16; size: NA; J: TRBJ2-1; V: TRBV5-6; D: TRBD2; CDR3: CASSGEGMLWGNEQFF; DNA: TGTGCCAGCAGCGGGGAGGGTATGCTCTGGGGAAATGAGCAGTTCTTC
length: 15; size: NA; J: TRBJ1-5; V: TRBV28; D: NA; CDR3: CASSFSLGGYQPQHF; DNA: TGTGCCAGCAGTTTTTCCCTCGGCGGGTATCAGCCCCAGCATTTT
length: 13; size: NA; J: TRBJ1-5; V: TRBV11-2; D: NA; CDR3: CASSGEVNQPQHF; DNA: TGTGCCAGCAGCGGAGAGGTCAATCAGCCCCAGCATTTT
length: 16; size: once; J: TRBJ2-3; V: TRBV29-1; D: TRBD1; CDR3: CSVEPRQGPILDTQYF; DNA: TGCAGCGTTGAACCCCGACAGGGACCCATCTTAGATACGCAGTATTTT
length: 11; size: NA; J: TRBJ1-1; V: TRBV29-1; D: NA; CDR3: CSVAGPSEAFF; DNA: TGCAGCGTAGCGGGACCGAGTGAGGCTTTCTTT
length: 14; size: NA; J: TRBJ2-1; V: TRBV7-8; D: NA; CDR3: CASSASPFGNEQFF; DNA: TGTGCCAGCAGCGCAAGTCCCTTCGGGAATGAGCAGTTCTTC
length: 13; size: NA; J: TRBJ1-1; V: TRBV5-4; D: NA; CDR3: CASSEDLSTEAFF; DNA: TGTGCCAGCAGCGAGGACTTGTCCACTGAAGCTTTCTTT
length: 16; size: NA; J: TRBJ2-3; V: TRBV5-1; D: TRBD1; CDR3: CASSQRPGQGAGTQYF; DNA: TGCGCCAGCAGCCAGAGACCGGGACAGGGGGCAGGTACGCAGTATTTT
length: 14; size: NA; J: TRBJ1-1; V: TRBV29-1; D: TRBD1; CDR3: CSGRDSRESTEAFF; DNA: TGCAGCGGCCGGGACAGTCGGGAAAGCACTGAAGCTTTCTTT
length: 13; size: NA; J: TRBJ2-2; V: TRBV7-2; D: NA; CDR3: CASSLARSGELFF; DNA: TGTGCCAGCAGCTTAGCGCGGTCCGGGGAGCTGTTTTTT
length: 14; size: NA; J: TRBJ2-7; V: TRBV6-2/TRBV6-3; D: NA; CDR3: CASSAFRGSYEQYF; DNA: TGTGCCAGCAGTGCCTTTCGCGGGTCCTACGAGCAGTACTTC
length: 14; size: NA; J: TRBJ1-1; V: TRBV28; D: NA; CDR3: CASRRERLNTEAFF; DNA: TGTGCCAGCCGGAGGGAGCGCCTGAACACTGAAGCTTTCTTT
length: 16; size: NA; J: TRBJ1-3; V: TRBV5-1; D: NA; CDR3: CASSPSPGAAGNTIYF; DNA: TGCGCCAGCAGCCCGTCTCCAGGGGCAGCCGGAAACACCATATATTTT
length: 15; size: NA; J: TRBJ2-3; V: TRBV29-1; D: TRBD2; CDR3: CSVSRTSGGTDTQYF; DNA: TGCAGCGTCTCCCGTACTAGCGGGGGCACAGATACGCAGTATTTT